Sequencing of this T cell receptor (beta chain) was carried out in a study of T-cell reconstitution after alpha-beta-depleted transplantation in children. Germline V gene data show CDR1 as DFQATT and CDR2 as SNEGSKA (reference sequence). V lost 3 bases and J lost 3, with 12 bases in between. The CDR3 covers 14 residues. Using unique molecular identifiers, the investigators prepared the TCRbeta library. One entry per CDR3 protein, called by TCRdb with MiXCR from the PCR reads. The data show about 610,000 distinct CDR3 sequences, with about 10% seen just once and less than 5% held by the top ten. This clonotype has a handful of counts.

The TCR originated in a human donor who donated a stem cell graft to a child with acute myeloid leukemia. The sample in question was PBMCs from the stem cell graft donor, obtained from the stem cell graft. This chain joins TRBV20-1 and TRBJ2-1; D remains ambiguous. The CDR3 spells CSASDRHSYNEQFF. The CDR3 DNA reads as TGCAGTGCTAGTGATCGGCACAGCTACAATGAGCAGTTCTTC.